The clone carrying this TCR beta chain was recorded at least ten times. Its specificity is not known. Per germline, CDR1 MNHNY and CDR2 SVGAGI (reference sequence). V was shortened by 0 bases and J by 4 bases, with 4 bases between the two germline ends. The CDR3 runs to 13 residues. Only in-frame clones appear in the TCRdb table, and some are missing; sequencing was by immunoSEQ multiplex PCR. The sample holds 55,000 to 80,000 clones, roughly 80% seen once. The data originate from a study of T cell responses to AZD1222 COVID-19 vaccine. The wider study: Timing groups of about 4 and about 12 weeks for second doses were pooled. Study-wide points: Researchers report vaccine-associated CD4 TCRs spanning spike, with dominance at 160-218 and 743-854. Clonal diversity may have been underestimated in mostly white British donors. The repertoires were collected only after the peak T cell response.

The J gene is TRBJ2-1, the V gene TRBV6-6; D unresolved. This sample comprised peripheral blood, obtained on day 0 of AZD1222 vaccination. This TCR was recovered from an adult in good health. Here the CDR3 reads CASSYSTYNEQFF. DNA for the CDR3: TGTGCCAGCAGTTACTCGACTTACAATGAGCAGTTCTTC.